The clone carrying this T cell receptor (beta chain) was recorded once. This CDR3 has 15 amino acids. Trimming removed 0 bases from V and 4 bases from J, with 12 bases in between. Germline V gene sequence: CDR1 LGHNA, CDR2 YSLEER. Libraries were prepared by immunoSEQ multiplex PCR; TCRdb keeps only in-frame clonotypes and omits some of them. The data show around 130,000 clones, with about nine tenths seen just once and almost 4.5% held by the top ten. These data originate in a study of blood T cell repertoires in COVID-19. Sequenced sample: peripheral blood. The chain combines TRBV4-3 with TRBJ1-1; D call uncertain. This sequence was found in a man aged 35-49 years with acute or convalescent COVID-19. The CDR3 here is CASSQEIGSVTEAFF. Written as DNA, the CDR3 is TGCGCCAGCAGCCAAGAAATCGGGTCGGTCACTGAAGCTTTCTTT.